This entry describes one T cell receptor beta chain. Its antigen remains unknown. This specimen comes from a study of OX40 agonist ivuxolimab in advanced cancers. About the research overall: Participants, 70% to 90% male, averaged 60 years of age, ranging from 23 to 79. Anti-PD-1, anti-PD-L1 or anti-CTLA-4 therapy given earlier was allowed, and around 40% had some.

Regarding the study as a whole: In general, CD8+ T cells held more expanded clones than CD4+ did, on average.

Some clones are missing from TCRdb's copy, which holds only in-frame ones; the method was immunoSEQ multiplex PCR. The top ten clones hold around 0.31% of a sample with over 150,000 clones, around 94% of them seen once. V was pared by 2 bases and J by 5 bases, with 9 bases between. CDR3 length equals 13 residues. Germline lookup yields CDR1 KGHSH and CDR2 LQKENI. The material was CD4+ or CD8+ T cells sorted from blood, obtained in a trial of the OX40 agonist ivuxolimab. The chain is built from TRBV18 and TRBJ1-1, with D possibly being TRBD1 (6 bases). The receptor was derived from an adult with an advanced solid tumor such as melanoma, head and neck, liver or kidney cancer. The CDR3 DNA sequence: TGTGCCAGCTCACCAAGGGGGAGAACTGAAGCTTTCTTT. Translation gives CASSPRGRTEAFF.